This T cell receptor beta chain was observed in a study of cytomegalovirus exposure and HLA in healthy donors. The PCR contained 60 Vbeta and 13 Jbeta primers. TCRdb's table, derived via immunoSEQ multiplex PCR, lists solely in-frame clones and lacks some. The profile shows about 190,000 clones, more than 70% of them singletons. There are 14 residues in the CDR3. V lost 3 bases, J lost 1 base, and 7 bases lay in between. The germline gives CDR1 SGHRS, CDR2 YFSETQ. Sequenced: PBMCs. The clonotype was recovered from a woman between 40 and 50 years old in good health and CMV-seronegative. The chain joins TRBV5-1 to TRBJ2-2; D may be TRBD1 (6 bases). Here the CDR3 DNA reads TGCGCCAGCAGCTCGGGACAGAACACCGGGGAGCTGTTTTTT. Translated: CASSSGQNTGELFF.